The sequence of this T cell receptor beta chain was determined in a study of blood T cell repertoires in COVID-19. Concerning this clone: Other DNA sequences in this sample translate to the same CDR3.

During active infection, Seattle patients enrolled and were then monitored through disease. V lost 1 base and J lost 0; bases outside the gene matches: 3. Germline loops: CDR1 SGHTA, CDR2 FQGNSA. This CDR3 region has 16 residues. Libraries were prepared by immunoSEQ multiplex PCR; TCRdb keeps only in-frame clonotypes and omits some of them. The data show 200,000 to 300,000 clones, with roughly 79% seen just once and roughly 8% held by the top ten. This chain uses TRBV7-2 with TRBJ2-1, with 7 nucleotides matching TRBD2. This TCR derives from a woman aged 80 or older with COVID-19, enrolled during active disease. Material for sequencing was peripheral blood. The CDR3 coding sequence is TGTGCCAGCAGCTTAGTGGGCGGGAGCTCCTACAATGAGCAGTTCTTC. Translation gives CASSLVGGSSYNEQFF.